This T cell receptor (beta chain) was sequenced for a study of control samples from healthy donors and cancer patients (dated by TCRdb to between 2020 and 2021). The method behind the library was the immunoSEQ multiplex PCR assay. TCRdb stores this immuneACCESS table with in-frame sequences only. Part of the clones is absent; in the studies checked, under half of the shortfall reflects unresolved V genes, and no reason is known for the rest. Counted in this sample were 90,000 to 140,000 clones; about four fifths of them appeared once. Jointly, the top ten make up 13% of the sample. A note on this clone: Its antigen remains unidentified. Base qualities are not at hand, and no much larger clone is one base apart.

The V end loses 1 base and the J end loses 2 bases, and a stretch of 11 bases separates them. Including the terminal cysteine and phenylalanine, the CDR3 comprises 15 residues. The retained sequence is limited to the CDR3, 45 bases, with the frame set at the first base. CDR1 SGHVS and CDR2 FQNEAQ are derived from the germline V gene. The sample comprised blood. The rearrangement combines TRBV7-8 with TRBJ1-2; no D gene is confidently identified. This sequence was found in a woman in her 50s in good health. DNA sequence: TGTGCCAGCAGCTTAGAGGGCAGAAAGAACTATGGCTACACCTTC. This is translated as CASSLEGRKNYGYTF.